Listed here is a single T cell receptor beta chain. Its antigen is currently unknown. The V gene's germline CDR1 is SGHTA and CDR2 FQGTGA. Unmatched junction bases numbered 1, after V lost 4 bases and J lost 1 base. The CDR3 sequence is 16 residues long. The entry originates in a study of vaccination effects on CD4 cells after COVID-19. Findings and limits, study-wide: Only a single clone (1 of 255 vaccine-induced clones in healthy vaccinees) cross-reacted with common cold coronaviruses.

Peptide-pool stimulation followed by sequencing identified expanded antigen-specific CD4+ clonotypes in the ViraFEST assay. After roughly 9 days in culture, the CD4+ T cells were isolated. Every participant took two doses of the BNT162b2 or mRNA-1273 vaccine. Approximately 1.9 million PBMC per well were cultured with 8.5 to 10 IU/ml IL-2 and roughly 10 ug/ml peptides. Half-medium exchanges with IL-2 medium took place on days 3 and 7. Produced via immunoSEQ multiplex PCR; TCRdb's table is partial and in-frame only. The sample lists about 38,000 clones; 82% were seen once. The chain carries TRBV7-3 and TRBJ2-3; TRBD2 matches at 14 bases. The receptor was derived from a human donor who received a COVID-19 vaccine. Some clones in this sample may be carry-over from other donors' samples. The starting material was CD4+ T cells from PBMCs cultured with HCoV-NL63 spike peptides, obtained after COVID-19 vaccination. The CDR3 coding sequence is TGTGCCAGCAGCTCGGGACTAGCGGGGGGCACAGATACGCAGTATTTT. It is translated as CASSSGLAGGTDTQYF.